This TCR beta chain was recovered during a study of identical twins. Study results and caveats: Abundant beta clonotypes from cord blood bore fewer insertions; memory repertoires lacked this pattern. Conclusions leaned on cross-sectional statistical analysis and did not track the same donors over time. Out-of-frame beta chain sequences displayed weaker excess sharing between twins.

This CDR3 has 12 amino acids. The ends were cut back, 0 bases at V and 8 bases at J, with 7 bases in the middle. CDR1 is SGHDN, CDR2 FVKESK, per germline. This clonotype was counted between two and nine times. The antigen is not known. TCRdb used MiXCR to reprocess the 5' RACE reads, holding one entry per CDR3 protein. In the table there are 540,000 or so distinct CDR3 sequences, approximately 20% of which are singletons. These data also featured in a second study, about yellow fever vaccine responses in identical twins.

The V call is TRBV14, the J call TRBJ1-2; no definite D call. Sequencing input: CD4+ T cells sorted from blood. This receptor was identified in a woman younger than 35 in good health. The CDR3 protein is CASSQDRHGYTF. The CDR3 DNA follows: TGTGCCAGCAGCCAAGACAGGCACGGCTACACCTTC.